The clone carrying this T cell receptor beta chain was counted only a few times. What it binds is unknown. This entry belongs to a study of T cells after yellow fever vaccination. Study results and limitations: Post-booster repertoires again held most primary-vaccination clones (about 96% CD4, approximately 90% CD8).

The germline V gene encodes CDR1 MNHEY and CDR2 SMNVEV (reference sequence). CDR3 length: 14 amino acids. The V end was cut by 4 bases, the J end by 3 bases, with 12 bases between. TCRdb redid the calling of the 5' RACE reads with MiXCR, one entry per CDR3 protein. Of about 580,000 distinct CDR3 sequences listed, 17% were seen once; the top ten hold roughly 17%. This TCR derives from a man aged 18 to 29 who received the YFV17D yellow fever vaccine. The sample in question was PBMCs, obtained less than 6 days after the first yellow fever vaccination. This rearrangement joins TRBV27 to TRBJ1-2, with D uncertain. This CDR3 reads CASSWARGDYGYTF. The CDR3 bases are TGTGCCAGCAGTTGGGCAAGAGGTGACTATGGCTACACCTTC.